The rows below give T cell receptor beta chains drawn from one sample of a study of OX40 agonist ivuxolimab in advanced cancers. Clones were read by immunoSEQ multiplex PCR, and TCRdb kept only the in-frame ones, dropping some. The sample records some 30,000 clones, 74% being singletons. The specimen was CD4+ or CD8+ T cells sorted from blood, collected in a trial of the OX40 agonist ivuxolimab. The receptors originated from an adult with an advanced solid tumor such as melanoma, head and neck, liver or kidney cancer. The conserved cysteine and the conserved F or W are not part of the CDR3 here.

v_gene: TRBV6-5
j_gene: TRBJ1-2
CDR3aa: ASSTRGGANYGYT

v_gene: TRBV6-4
j_gene: TRBJ1-1
CDR3aa: ASSAGAVTEAF

v_gene: TRBV5-1
j_gene: TRBJ2-2
CDR3aa: ASSLRIDAGELF

v_gene: TRBV6-5
j_gene: TRBJ1-1
CDR3aa: ATRGYTEAF

v_gene: TRBV19
j_gene: TRBJ1-5
CDR3aa: ATQGGGTSNQPQH

v_gene: TRBV9
j_gene: TRBJ1-2
CDR3aa: ASSVVGVYGYT

v_gene: TRBV2
j_gene: TRBJ2-5
CDR3aa: ASSEGVAGETQY

v_gene: TRBV30
j_gene: TRBJ2-1
CDR3aa: AWSVFGSLLDNEQF

v_gene: TRBV6-5
j_gene: TRBJ2-1
CDR3aa: ASSYPGTAYNEQF

v_gene: TRBV19
j_gene: TRBJ2-7
CDR3aa: ASRPSGGSVYEQY

v_gene: TRBV6-5
j_gene: TRBJ1-6
CDR3aa: ASSYNREMNSPLH

v_gene: TRBV7-2
j_gene: TRBJ2-5
CDR3aa: ASSPWVAGAGEQY

v_gene: TRBV4-2
j_gene: TRBJ1-2
CDR3aa: ASSPYRGEGYT

v_gene: TRBV11-2
j_gene: TRBJ1-1
CDR3aa: ASSLARGTEAF

v_gene: TRBV4-1
j_gene: TRBJ2-5
CDR3aa: ASSQLRLAKQETQY

v_gene: TRBV6-1
j_gene: TRBJ2-7
CDR3aa: ASSEARHVSTYEQY

v_gene: TRBV6-1
j_gene: TRBJ2-2
CDR3aa: ASSARAQGRGTGELF

v_gene: TRBV21-1
j_gene: TRBJ1-1
CDR3aa: ASSKEGGEDTEAF

v_gene: TRBV7-2
j_gene: TRBJ2-2
CDR3aa: ASSLGWGQDGELF

v_gene: TRBV19
j_gene: TRBJ1-2
CDR3aa: ASSKFGINYGYT

v_gene: TRBV11-2
j_gene: TRBJ2-3
CDR3aa: ASSPVGAGLTDTQY

v_gene: TRBV5-1
j_gene: TRBJ1-2
CDR3aa: ASSLVDRGYT

v_gene: TRBV25-1
j_gene: TRBJ2-3
CDR3aa: ASSSRQGADTQY

v_gene: TRBV6-5
j_gene: TRBJ2-2
CDR3aa: ASSYGTTGTGELF

v_gene: TRBV19
j_gene: TRBJ2-1
CDR3aa: ASSIGALRGYNEQF